Included here is one T cell receptor (beta chain) sequence, with context. Its specificity is unknown. Compared with germline, one end of the junction differs, possibly owing to a read error. The data were taken from a study of blood T cells in healthy people across ages. Study outcomes and limitations: The study could not conclusively compare naive and antigen-experienced cells, given its unsorted PBMCs. Donor CMV status, an unknown factor, possibly confounded changes in expanded clonotypes. Observed TCR beta diversity showed a strong correlation with the percentage of naive T cells as measured by flow cytometry.

Through a sample-barcoded 5' primer and a J-beta primer mix, a second PCR was run for roughly 7 to 11 cycles. Through a template-switch adaptor with 12 random nucleotides, each cDNA molecule received a tag. Each CDR3 protein gets one entry after TCRdb re-called the 5' RACE reads with MiXCR. Counted here are 600,000 or so distinct CDR3 sequences, approximately 30% occurring once; the ten biggest clones make up around a sixth. This CDR3 has 14 residues. CDR1 and CDR2 from the germline V gene are SQVTM and ANQGSEA. Sequenced sample: blood. This receptor was identified in a woman older than 75 in good health. This chain links TRBV29-1 with TRBJ2-7; D gene uncertain. The CDR3 protein is CSVEAWRGVGEQYF. The CDR3 DNA is TGCAGCGTCGAAGCCTGGCGTGGAGTTGGCGAGCAGTACTTC.